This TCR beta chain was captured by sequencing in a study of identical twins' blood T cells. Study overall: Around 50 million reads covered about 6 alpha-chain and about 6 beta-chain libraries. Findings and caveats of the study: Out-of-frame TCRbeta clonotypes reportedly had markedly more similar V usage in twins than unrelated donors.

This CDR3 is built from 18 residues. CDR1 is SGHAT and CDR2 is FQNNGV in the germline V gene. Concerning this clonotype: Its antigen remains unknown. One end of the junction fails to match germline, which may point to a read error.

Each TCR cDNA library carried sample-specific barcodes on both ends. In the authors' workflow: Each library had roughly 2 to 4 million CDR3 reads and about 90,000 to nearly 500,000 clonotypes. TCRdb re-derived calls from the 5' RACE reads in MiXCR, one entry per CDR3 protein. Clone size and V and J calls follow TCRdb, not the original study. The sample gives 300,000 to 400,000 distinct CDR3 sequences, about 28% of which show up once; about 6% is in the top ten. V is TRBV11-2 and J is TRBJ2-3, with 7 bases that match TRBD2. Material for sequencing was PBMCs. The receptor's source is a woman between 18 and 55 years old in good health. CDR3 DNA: TGTGCCAGCAGCTTAGGTGCGGGAGTAAGGGACCCGCGGTATACGAAGTATTTT. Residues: CASSLGAGVRDPRYTKYF.